What follows are 14 T cell receptor beta chains derived from one specimen sequenced in a study of response to subunit inactivated influenza vaccine (dated by TCRdb to about 2018). Receptor amplification or capture employed RT-PCR. TCRdb lists the instrument as Illumina HiSeq 2500. Using fastp at Q25 and MiXCR, TCRdb reprocessed the public reads and kept productive beta chains. Each entry merges the rows of one CDR3 protein and shows their most common DNA and genes. This sample comprises roughly 620,000 distinct CDR3 sequences, around 10% of them detected only once. Approximately 11% of the sample rests with the top ten. These data are also associated with another study on T cells expressing NK-cell markers. The second study's authors report: 5'RACE template switching, by which a universal primer site and unique molecular identifiers were added, was used to make TCR beta cDNA libraries.

Here the sequenced sample was PBMCs from blood, taken on the day of vaccination. The receptors were sampled from a middle-aged man who received an inactivated influenza vaccine. Donor details come from another sample of the same person, matched by shared clones.

The sample holds a few counts of this clonotype. This chain connects TRBV7-9 to TRBJ2-1, with 8 bases identical to TRBD2. The CDR3 loop spans 14 amino acids. V lost 1 base and J lost 7; bases outside the gene matches: 3. The germline CDR1 and CDR2 sequences are SEHNR and FQNEAQ (reference sequence). The CDR3 loop is CASSLVREVNEQFF. The CDR3 nucleotides are TGTGCCAGCAGCTTAGTGCGGGAGGTTAATGAGCAGTTCTTC.

This clonotype was detected only a few times. The chain uses TRBV5-1 and TRBJ2-1; tentatively, D is TRBD1 (7 bases). The CDR3 sequence is 16 residues long. Germline CDR1 is SGHRS and CDR2 is YFSETQ. Trimming pared 0 bases from V and 2 bases from J, leaving 12 bases between. The CDR3 DNA follows: TGCGCCAGCAGCTTGGAGCAGGGGGGCACCTACAATGAGCAGTTCTTC. Protein product: CASSLEQGGTYNEQFF. The full variable domain, rest sourced from reference TRBV5-1 and TRBJ2-1, is KAGVTQTPRYLIKTRGQQVTLSCSPISGHRSVSWYQQTPGQGLQFLFEYFSETQRNKGNFPGRFSGRQFSNSRSEMNVSTLELGDSALYLCASSLEQGGTYNEQFFGPGTRLTVL.

This clonotype was found a few times. The chain uses TRBV21-1 and TRBJ1-6; the table gives TRBD1 as D, unverified against the DNA. TRBV21-1 is tagged as a pseudogene. The CDR3 totals 17 residues. The chain's CDR3 is CASSSSTGPKHNSPLHF. The CDR3 DNA reads TGTGCCAGCAGCTCCTCGACAGGGCCCAAGCACAATTCACCCCTCCACTTT.

J is TRBJ2-1 and V is TRBV7-6; 10 bases are a match to TRBD1. The germline gives CDR1 SGHVS, CDR2 FNYEAQ. J lost 4 bases, V lost 1 base, and 10 bases had no gene match. The CDR3 extends over 18 amino acids. CDR3 in DNA: TGTGCCAGCAGCTTAGGGGGGACAGGGGTAGGGGTATACAATGAGCAGTTCTTC. Protein product: CASSLGGTGVGVYNEQFF. Full variable domain (remainder filled in from reference TRBV7-6 and TRBJ2-1): GAGVSQSPRYKVTKRGQDVALRCDPISGHVSLYWYRQALGQGPEFLTYFNYEAQQDKSGLPNDRFSAERPEGSISTLTIQRTEQRDSAMYRCASSLGGTGVGVYNEQFFGPGTRLTVL.

This clonotype turned up a few times. The chain uses TRBV19 and TRBJ2-7; 7 bases are shared with TRBD1. CDR3 size: 16 residues. Germline values: CDR1 LNHDA, CDR2 SQIVND (reference sequence). The ends lost 5 bases at V and 0 bases at J; junction bases unmatched: 10. The CDR3 reads CASSPKGQPSSYEQYF. The CDR3 nucleotides are TGTGCCAGTAGTCCAAAGGGACAGCCGAGCTCCTACGAGCAGTACTTC. Full variable domain (outside the CDR3, taken from reference TRBV19 and TRBJ2-7): DGGITQSPKYLFRKEGQNVTLSCEQNLNHDAMYWYRQDPGQGLRLIYYSQIVNDFQKGDIAEGYSVSREKKESFPLTVTSAQKNPTAFYLCASSPKGQPSSYEQYFGPGTRLTVT.

This clonotype was counted at least ten times. The J gene is TRBJ2-7, the V gene TRBV27; TRBD2 matches at 7 bases. J gave up 1 base and V 7 bases, and 10 bases lay outside the gene matches. The CDR3 is 15 amino acids. Germline CDR1 MNHEY, CDR2 SMNVEV (reference sequence). The CDR3: CASKILGGSSYEQYF. The CDR3 bases are TGTGCCAGCAAGATACTAGGCGGGAGTTCCTACGAGCAGTACTTC.

This clonotype has only a few counts. The rearrangement joins TRBV11-2 to TRBJ2-3; no definite D call. In germline, CDR1 is SGHAT, CDR2 FQNNGV. This CDR3 contains 11 residues. The V and J ends lost 5 bases and 11 bases respectively, with 11 bases between them. The CDR3 is CASSPKAKQYF. The CDR3 coding sequence is TGTGCCAGCAGCCCCAAGGCGAAGCAGTATTTT.

The table lists this clonotype with a few counts. The chain carries TRBV3-1 and TRBJ2-7; possibly TRBD1 or TRBD2 for D (5 bases each). Germline V gene data show CDR1 as LGHDT and CDR2 as YNNKEL (reference sequence). This CDR3 region has 13 residues. V was shortened by 0 bases and J by 7 bases, with 10 bases between the two germline ends. The CDR3 nucleotides read TGTGCCAGCAGCCAAGATCGCTGGGGGGAGCAGTACTTC. Protein sequence: CASSQDRWGEQYF.

The chain uses TRBV6-5 and TRBJ2-7; a possible D gene is TRBD1 (5 bases). The CDR3 contains 15 residues. V lost 2 bases and J 5 bases, leaving 16 bases between the germline ends. Germline loops: CDR1 MNHEY, CDR2 SVGAGI. The CDR3, as DNA: TGTGCCAGCAGTTACGGCGGCAGGGTAGCCGACGAGCAGTACTTC. It specifies CASSYGGRVADEQYF.

This clonotype has just a few counts. The chain has TRBV15 and TRBJ1-2; D may be TRBD1 (6 bases). The germline V gene encodes CDR1 LNHNV and CDR2 YYDKDF (reference sequence). V was pared by 2 bases and J by 4 bases, with 14 bases between. The CDR3 covers 15 residues. The CDR3 protein is CATSRRGQQLYGYTF. The CDR3 coding sequence is TGTGCCACCAGCAGAAGAGGACAGCAACTCTATGGCTACACCTTC.

The V and J genes are TRBV5-5 and TRBJ2-3, with TRBD2 identical over 10 bases. Germline assignment: CDR1 SGHKS and CDR2 YYEKEE (reference sequence). The V segment lost 0 bases and the J segment 6 bases; nucleotides outside the gene matches: 4. The CDR3 consists of 15 residues. The CDR3 protein is CASSLEASGSDTQYF. CDR3 DNA: TGTGCCAGCAGCTTGGAGGCTAGCGGGAGCGATACGCAGTATTTT.

The chain uses TRBV4-2 and TRBJ2-1, with TRBD1 matching over 9 bases. V gave up 0 bases and J gave up 7 bases; unmatched junction bases: 13. Per germline, CDR1 LGHNA and CDR2 YNFKEQ. This CDR3 is 18 amino acids long. The DNA of the CDR3 is TGTGCCAGCAGCCAAGAAAAACAGGGGGCTCTTGGTGGGAATGAGCAGTTCTTC. Its protein is CASSQEKQGALGGNEQFF.

This clonotype was seen more than once but under ten times. The J gene is TRBJ2-2, the V gene TRBV7-2; 9 nucleotides match TRBD2. The CDR3 length is 16 residues. CDR1 and CDR2 (germline): SGHTA, FQGNSA. With V trimmed by 4 bases and J by 6 bases, 9 bases remained unmatched. This chain's CDR3 is CASSSTGTSMSGELFF. CDR3 nucleotide sequence: TGTGCCAGCAGCTCGACCGGGACTAGCATGTCCGGGGAGCTGTTTTTT.

The J gene is TRBJ2-3, the V gene TRBV28; 7 bases align to TRBD1. Unmatched junction bases numbered 7, after V lost 4 bases and J lost 0 bases. The CDR3 has 16 amino acids. Germline CDR1 MDHEN, CDR2 SYDVKM. The CDR3 DNA is TGTGCCAGCAGTTGGACAGGTTATGCTAGCACAGATACGCAGTATTTT. It yields the protein CASSWTGYASTDTQYF. The full variable domain, rest sourced from reference TRBV28 and TRBJ2-3, is DVKVTQSSRYLVKRTGEKVFLECVQDMDHENMFWYRQDPGLGLRLIYFSYDVKMKEKGDIPEGYSVSREKKERFSLILESASTNQTSMYLCASSWTGYASTDTQYFGPGTRLTVL.